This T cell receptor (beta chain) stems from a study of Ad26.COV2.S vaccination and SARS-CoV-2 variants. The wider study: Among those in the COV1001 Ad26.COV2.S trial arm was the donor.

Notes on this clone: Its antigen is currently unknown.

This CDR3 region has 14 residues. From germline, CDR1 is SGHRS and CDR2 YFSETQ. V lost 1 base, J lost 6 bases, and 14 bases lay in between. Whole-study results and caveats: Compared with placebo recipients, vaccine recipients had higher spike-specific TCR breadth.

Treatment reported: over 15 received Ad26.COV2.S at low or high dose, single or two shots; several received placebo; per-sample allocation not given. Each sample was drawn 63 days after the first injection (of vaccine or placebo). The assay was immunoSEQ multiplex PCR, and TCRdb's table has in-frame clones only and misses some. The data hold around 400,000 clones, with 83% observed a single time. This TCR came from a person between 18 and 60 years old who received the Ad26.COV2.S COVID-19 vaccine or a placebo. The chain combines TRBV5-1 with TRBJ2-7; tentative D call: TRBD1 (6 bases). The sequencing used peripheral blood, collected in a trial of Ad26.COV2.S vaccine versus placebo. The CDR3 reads CASSLYDRLSEQYF. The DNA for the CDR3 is TGCGCCAGCAGCTTGTACGACAGGTTGTCCGAGCAGTACTTC.